The present TCR beta chain was sequenced within a study of blood T cell repertoires in COVID-19. Whole-study context: Some COVID-19 samples were acute and others convalescent; all came from the United States, Italy and Spain. PBMCs, B-cell-depleted T cells, or T cells provided the cDNA or gDNA that made up the material.

The germline gives CDR1 SGDLS, CDR2 YYNGEE. The CDR3 extends over 17 amino acids. V trimming: 3 bases; J trimming: 7 bases; junction bases outside the gene matches: 8. This clone was observed a handful of times. Study processing details: Using reference gene primer amplification, nucleated cell counts were estimated. Sequencing used immunoSEQ multiplex PCR; TCRdb keeps in-frame clones, though not all of them. That table furnishes V, J and clone size, whereas the DNA furnished D and trimming. Of about 140,000 clones listed, around three quarters are singletons. Sequencing input: peripheral blood. The chain links TRBV9 to TRBJ2-2; 14 bases fit TRBD2. The TCR sequence derives from a man in his 60s with acute or convalescent COVID-19. The CDR3 nucleotides read TGTGCCAGCAGCGCCCTCGGACTAGCGGGAGGCGTCGGGGAGCTGTTTTTT. Protein product: CASSALGLAGGVGELFF.